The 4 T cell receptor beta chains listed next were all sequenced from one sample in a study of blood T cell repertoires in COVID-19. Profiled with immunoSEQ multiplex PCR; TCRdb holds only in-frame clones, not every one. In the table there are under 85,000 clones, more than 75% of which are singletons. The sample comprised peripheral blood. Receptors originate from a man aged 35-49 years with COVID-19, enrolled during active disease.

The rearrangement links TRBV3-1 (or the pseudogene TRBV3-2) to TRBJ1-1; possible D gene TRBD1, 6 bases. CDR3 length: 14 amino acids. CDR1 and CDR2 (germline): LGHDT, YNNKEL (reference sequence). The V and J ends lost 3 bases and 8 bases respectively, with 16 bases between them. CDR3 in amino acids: CASSHPGATIEAFF. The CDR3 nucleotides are TGTGCCAGCAGCCACCCAGGGGCAACGATAGAAGCTTTCTTT.

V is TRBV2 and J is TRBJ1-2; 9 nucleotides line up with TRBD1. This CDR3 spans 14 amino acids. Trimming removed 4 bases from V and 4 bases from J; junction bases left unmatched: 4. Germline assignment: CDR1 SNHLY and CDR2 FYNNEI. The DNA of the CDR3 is TGTGCCAGCAGTGCTACAGGGGGCGTCTATGGCTACACCTTC. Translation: CASSATGGVYGYTF.

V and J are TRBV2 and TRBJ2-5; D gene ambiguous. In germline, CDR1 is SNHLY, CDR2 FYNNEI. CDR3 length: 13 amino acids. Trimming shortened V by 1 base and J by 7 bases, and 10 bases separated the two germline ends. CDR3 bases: TGTGCCAGCAGTGAAGGAGAGAGAGGGACCCAGTACTTC. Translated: CASSEGERGTQYF.

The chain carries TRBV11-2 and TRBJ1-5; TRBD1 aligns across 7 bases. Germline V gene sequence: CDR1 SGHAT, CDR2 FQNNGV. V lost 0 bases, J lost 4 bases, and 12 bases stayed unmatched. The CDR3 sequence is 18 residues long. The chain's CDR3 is CASSLDRSDREWNQPQHF. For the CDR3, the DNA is TGTGCCAGCAGCTTAGATCGATCTGACAGGGAGTGGAATCAGCCCCAGCATTTT.